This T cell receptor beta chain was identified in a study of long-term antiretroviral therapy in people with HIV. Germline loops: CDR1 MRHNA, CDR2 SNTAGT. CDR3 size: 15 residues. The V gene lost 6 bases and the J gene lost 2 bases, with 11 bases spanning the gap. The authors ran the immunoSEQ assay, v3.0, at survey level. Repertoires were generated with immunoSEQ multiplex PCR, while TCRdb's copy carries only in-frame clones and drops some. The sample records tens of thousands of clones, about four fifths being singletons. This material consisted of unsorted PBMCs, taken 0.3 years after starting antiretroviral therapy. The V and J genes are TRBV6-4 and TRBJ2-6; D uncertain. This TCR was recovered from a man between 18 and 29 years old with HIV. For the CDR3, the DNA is TGTGCCAGCAGCACCGACGCCGCTGGGGCCAACGTCCTGACTTTC. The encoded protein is CASSTDAAGANVLTF.